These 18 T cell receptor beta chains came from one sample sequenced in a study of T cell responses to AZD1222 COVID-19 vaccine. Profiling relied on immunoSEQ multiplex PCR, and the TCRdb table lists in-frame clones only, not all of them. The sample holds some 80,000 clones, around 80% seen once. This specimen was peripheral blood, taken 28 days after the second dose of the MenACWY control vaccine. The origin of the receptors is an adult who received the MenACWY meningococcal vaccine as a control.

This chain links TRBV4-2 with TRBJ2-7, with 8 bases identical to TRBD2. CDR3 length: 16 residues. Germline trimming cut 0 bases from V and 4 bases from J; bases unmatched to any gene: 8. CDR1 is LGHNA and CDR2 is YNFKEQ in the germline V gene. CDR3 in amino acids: CASSQEGVLAGYEQYF. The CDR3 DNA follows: TGTGCCAGCAGCCAAGAGGGGGTGCTAGCGGGTTACGAGCAGTACTTC.

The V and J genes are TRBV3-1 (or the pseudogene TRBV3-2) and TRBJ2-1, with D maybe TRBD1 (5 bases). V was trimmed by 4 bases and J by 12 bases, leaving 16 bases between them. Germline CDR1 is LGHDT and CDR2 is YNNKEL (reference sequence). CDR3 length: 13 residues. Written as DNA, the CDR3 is TGTGCCAGCAGCCCCAGGCCCGCCCAGGGGCAGTTCTTC. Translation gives CASSPRPAQGQFF.

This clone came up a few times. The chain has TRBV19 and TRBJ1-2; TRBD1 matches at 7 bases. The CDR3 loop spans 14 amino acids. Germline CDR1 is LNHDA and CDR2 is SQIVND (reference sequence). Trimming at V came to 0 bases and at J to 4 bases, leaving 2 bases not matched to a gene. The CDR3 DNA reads TGTGCCAGTAGTATAGACACAGGGGTCTATGGCTACACCTTC. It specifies CASSIDTGVYGYTF. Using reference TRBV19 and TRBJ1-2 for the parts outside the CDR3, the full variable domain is DGGITQSPKYLFRKEGQNVTLSCEQNLNHDAMYWYRQDPGQGLRLIYYSQIVNDFQKGDIAEGYSVSREKKESFPLTVTSAQKNPTAFYLCASSIDTGVYGYTFGSGTRLTVV.

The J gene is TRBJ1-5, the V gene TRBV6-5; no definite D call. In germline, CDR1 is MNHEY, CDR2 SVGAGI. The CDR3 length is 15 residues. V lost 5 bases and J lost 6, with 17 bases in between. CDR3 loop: CASSHTTPPSQPQHF. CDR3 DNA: TGTGCCAGCAGTCATACGACCCCTCCCAGTCAGCCCCAGCATTTT.

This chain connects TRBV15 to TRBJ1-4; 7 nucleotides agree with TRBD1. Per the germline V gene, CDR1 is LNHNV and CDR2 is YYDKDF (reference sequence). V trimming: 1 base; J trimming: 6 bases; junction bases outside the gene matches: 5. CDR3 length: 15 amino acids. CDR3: CATSRGGRGYEKLFF. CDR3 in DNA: TGTGCCACCAGCAGAGGTGGCAGGGGGTATGAAAAACTGTTTTTT.

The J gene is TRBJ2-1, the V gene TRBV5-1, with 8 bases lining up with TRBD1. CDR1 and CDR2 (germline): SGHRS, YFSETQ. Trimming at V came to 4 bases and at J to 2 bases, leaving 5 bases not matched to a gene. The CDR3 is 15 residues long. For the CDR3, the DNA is TGCGCCAGCAGCCCTCAGGGGGCGGCCTACAATGAGCAGTTCTTC. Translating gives CASSPQGAAYNEQFF.

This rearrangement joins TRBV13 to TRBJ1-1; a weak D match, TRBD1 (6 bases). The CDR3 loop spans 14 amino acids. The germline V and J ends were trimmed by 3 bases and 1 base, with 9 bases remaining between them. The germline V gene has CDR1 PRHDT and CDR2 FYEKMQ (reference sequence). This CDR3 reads CASSLQGRNTEAFF. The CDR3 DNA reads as TGTGCCAGCAGCTTGCAGGGGCGGAACACTGAAGCTTTCTTT.

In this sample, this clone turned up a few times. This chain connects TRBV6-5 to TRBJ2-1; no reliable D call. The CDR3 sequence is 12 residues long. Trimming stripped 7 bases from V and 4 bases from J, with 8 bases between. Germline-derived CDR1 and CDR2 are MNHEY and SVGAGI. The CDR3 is CASIGGYNEQFF. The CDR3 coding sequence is TGTGCCAGCATTGGCGGATACAATGAGCAGTTCTTC.

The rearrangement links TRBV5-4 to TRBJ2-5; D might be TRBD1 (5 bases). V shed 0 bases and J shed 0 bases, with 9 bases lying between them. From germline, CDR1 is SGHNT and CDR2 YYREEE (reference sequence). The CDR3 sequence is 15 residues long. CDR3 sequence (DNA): TGTGCCAGCAGCTTGGCCCAGGGAAACCAAGAGACCCAGTACTTC. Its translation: CASSLAQGNQETQYF.

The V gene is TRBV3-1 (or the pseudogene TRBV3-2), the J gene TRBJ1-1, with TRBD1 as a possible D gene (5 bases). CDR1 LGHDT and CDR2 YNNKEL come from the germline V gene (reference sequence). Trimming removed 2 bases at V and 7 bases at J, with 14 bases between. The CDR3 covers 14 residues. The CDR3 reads CASSQSAGHIEAFF. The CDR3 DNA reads TGTGCCAGCAGCCAATCGGCAGGGCATATTGAAGCTTTCTTT.

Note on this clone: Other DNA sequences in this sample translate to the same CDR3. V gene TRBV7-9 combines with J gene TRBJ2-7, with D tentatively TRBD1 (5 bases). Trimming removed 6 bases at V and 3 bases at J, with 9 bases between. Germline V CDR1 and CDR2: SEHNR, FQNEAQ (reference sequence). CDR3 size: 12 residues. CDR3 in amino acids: CASSSQGYEQYF. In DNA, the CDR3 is TGTGCCAGCAGTTCTCAGGGCTACGAGCAGTACTTC.

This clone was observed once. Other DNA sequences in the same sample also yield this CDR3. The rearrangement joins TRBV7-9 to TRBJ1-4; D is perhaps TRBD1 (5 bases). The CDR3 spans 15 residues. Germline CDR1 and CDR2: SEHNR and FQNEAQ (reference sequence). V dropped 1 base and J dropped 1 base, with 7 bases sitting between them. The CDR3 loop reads CASSLVGGTNEKLFF. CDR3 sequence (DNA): TGTGCCAGCAGCTTAGTCGGGGGAACTAATGAAAAACTGTTTTTT. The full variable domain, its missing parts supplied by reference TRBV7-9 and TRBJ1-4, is DTGVSQNPRHKITKRGQNVTFRCDPISEHNRLYWYRQTLGQGPEFLTYFQNEAQLEKSRLLSDRFSAERPKGSFSTLEIQRTEQGDSAMYLCASSLVGGTNEKLFFGSGTQLSVL.

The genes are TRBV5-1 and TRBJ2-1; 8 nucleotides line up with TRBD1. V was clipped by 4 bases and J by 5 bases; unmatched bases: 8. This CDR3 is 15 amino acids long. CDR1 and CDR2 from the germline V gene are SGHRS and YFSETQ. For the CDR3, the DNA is TGCGCCAGCAGCCCTCGGACAGGGACCCACAATGAGCAGTTCTTC. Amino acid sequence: CASSPRTGTHNEQFF.

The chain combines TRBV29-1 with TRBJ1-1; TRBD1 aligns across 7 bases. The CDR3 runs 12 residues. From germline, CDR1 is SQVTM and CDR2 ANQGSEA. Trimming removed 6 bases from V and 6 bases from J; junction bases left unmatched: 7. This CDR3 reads CSVLRGVAEAFF. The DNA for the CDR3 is TGCAGCGTCCTCAGGGGGGTAGCTGAAGCTTTCTTT.

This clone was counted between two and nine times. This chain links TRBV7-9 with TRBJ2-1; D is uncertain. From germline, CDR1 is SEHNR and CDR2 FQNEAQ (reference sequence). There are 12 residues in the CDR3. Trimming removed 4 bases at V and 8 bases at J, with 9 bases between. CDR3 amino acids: CASSSEKHEQFF. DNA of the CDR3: TGTGCCAGCAGCTCGGAGAAGCATGAGCAGTTCTTC.

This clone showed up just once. Written as DNA, the CDR3 is TGTGCCAGCAGCACCGATAGCGGGGGGGCGATTACGCAGTATTTT. Its translation: CASSTDSGGAITQYF. The chain employs TRBV7-2 and TRBJ2-3; 11 bases map to TRBD2. Germline V gene sequence: CDR1 SGHTA, CDR2 FQGNSA. V lost 5 bases to trimming and J lost 8 bases; unmatched junction nucleotides: 9. CDR3 length: 15 residues.

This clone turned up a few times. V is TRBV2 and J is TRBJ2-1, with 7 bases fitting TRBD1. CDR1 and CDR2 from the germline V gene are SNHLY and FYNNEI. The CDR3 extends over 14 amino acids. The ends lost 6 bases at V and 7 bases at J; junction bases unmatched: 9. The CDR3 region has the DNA TGTGCCAGCAGCACGGGACAGTTCGGTAATGAGCAGTTCTTC. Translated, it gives CASSTGQFGNEQFF.

The CDR3 bases are TGTGCCAGCAGCTCTCCTGATACGAACACTGAAGCTTTCTTT. Encoded protein: CASSSPDTNTEAFF. This sequence joins TRBV7-9 and TRBJ1-1, with D hard to call. V dropped 4 bases and J dropped 1 base, with 10 bases sitting between them. CDR1 SEHNR and CDR2 FQNEAQ come from the germline V gene (reference sequence). This CDR3 comprises 14 residues.